Below are 21 T cell receptor beta chains sequenced from a single sample in a study of blood T cells in healthy people across ages. Combining a sample-barcoded 5' primer with a J-beta primer mix, a second PCR ran for roughly 7 to 12 cycles. Each CDR3 protein is one row after TCRdb ran MiXCR on the 5' RACE reads. The sample lists about 720,000 distinct CDR3 sequences; approximately 21% were seen once. Specimen: blood. The receptor set was obtained from a man between 65 and 85 years old in good health.

This clonotype has a handful of counts. The genes are TRBV20-1 and TRBJ2-5; D remains unclear. Trimming took off 0 bases at V and 6 bases at J, with 14 bases between the two ends. The germline V gene encodes CDR1 DFQATT and CDR2 SNEGSKA (reference sequence). This CDR3 is 14 amino acids long. In nucleotides, the CDR3 is TGCAGTGCTAGAGAGACGGGCTCTAGGCAGACCCAGTACTTC. This sequence encodes CSARETGSRQTQYF.

Only one count was recorded for this clonotype. The chain uses TRBV12-3 or TRBV12-4 and TRBJ1-4, with 8 nucleotides matching TRBD1. The length of the CDR3 is 14 residues. J was trimmed by 7 bases and V by 5 bases; bases with no gene match: 6. Here the CDR3 reads CASSGRDRLEKLFF. The CDR3, as DNA: TGTGCCAGCAGTGGCCGGGACAGGCTTGAAAAACTGTTTTTT.

The rearrangement uses TRBV19 and TRBJ2-1; 11 bases are shared with TRBD2. The germline V gene encodes CDR1 LNHDA and CDR2 SQIVND (reference sequence). J was trimmed by 9 bases and V by 5 bases; bases with no gene match: 9. The CDR3 length is 15 residues. This chain's CDR3 is CASSGTSGRRFEQFF. CDR3 bases: TGTGCCAGTAGTGGAACTAGCGGGAGAAGATTTGAGCAGTTCTTC.

This clonotype was counted between two and nine times. V usage is TRBV7-2 and J usage is TRBJ2-1; 11 bases agree with TRBD2. The CDR3 sequence is 16 residues long. Germline trimming cut 1 base from V and 9 bases from J; bases unmatched to any gene: 8. Germline values: CDR1 SGHTA, CDR2 FQGNSA. CDR3 DNA sequence: TGTGCCAGCAGCTTAGAACTAGCGGGAGCCATCGGTGAGCAGTTCTTC. Protein sequence: CASSLELAGAIGEQFF.

This clonotype was found a few times. CDR3 residues: CASSLGVIEGTGNTIYF. The CDR3 DNA sequence: TGTGCCAGCAGCTTAGGGGTTATCGAAGGGACTGGAAACACCATATATTTT. V and J are TRBV7-6 and TRBJ1-3; no clear D. CDR1 SGHVS and CDR2 FNYEAQ come from the germline V gene. The V gene lost 1 base and the J gene lost 2 bases, with 15 bases spanning the gap. The CDR3 extends over 17 amino acids.

This chain connects TRBV7-9 to TRBJ2-7; 12 bases line up with TRBD2. CDR3 length: 14 residues. J gave up 6 bases and V 5 bases, and 5 bases lay outside the gene matches. Germline V CDR1 and CDR2: SEHNR, FQNEAQ (reference sequence). The CDR3 loop is CASSLGLAGPEQYF. CDR3 sequence (DNA): TGTGCCAGCAGCCTAGGACTAGCGGGGCCCGAGCAGTACTTC.

This clonotype was seen a few times. The chain is built from TRBV20-1 and TRBJ2-5; the D gene is possibly TRBD1 (6 bases). Germline V lookup: CDR1 DFQATT, CDR2 SNEGSKA (reference sequence). V gave up 5 bases and J gave up 5 bases, with 9 bases separating them. The CDR3 spans 11 residues. CDR3 DNA sequence: TGCAGTGCTCCTACAGGGGAGACCCAGTACTTC. This sequence encodes CSAPTGETQYF.

The rearrangement links TRBV28 to TRBJ2-1; D remains unclear. The J call is doubtful: the DNA matches TRBJ2-7 better. The CDR3 runs to 13 residues. Germline V lookup: CDR1 MDHEN, CDR2 SYDVKM. CDR3 amino acids: CAGDIPLFYEQYF. The CDR3 DNA reads as TGTGCTGGGGATATCCCCCTTTTCTACGAGCAGTACTTC.

This chain's CDR3 is CASSPQGGPPEKLFF. CDR3 sequence (DNA): TGTGCCAGCAGCCCTCAGGGTGGCCCCCCTGAAAAACTGTTTTTT. The chain employs TRBV9 and TRBJ1-4; D is possibly TRBD1 (5 bases). V gave up 4 bases and J gave up 7 bases, with 17 bases separating them. The CDR3 is made up of 15 amino acids. The germline V gene encodes CDR1 SGDLS and CDR2 YYNGEE. The entire variable domain, with the rest obtained from reference TRBV9 and TRBJ1-4, is as follows: DSGVTQTPKHLITATGQRVTLRCSPRSGDLSVYWYQQSLDQGLQFLIQYYNGEERAKGNILERFSAQQFPDLHSELNLSSLELGDSALYFCASSPQGGPPEKLFFGSGTQLSVL.

The chain links TRBV6-5 to TRBJ1-4; D is ambiguous. There are 14 residues in the CDR3. The germline V gene has CDR1 MNHEY and CDR2 SVGAGI. Between the trimmed V and J ends, which lost 6 bases and 8 bases, there was a span of 16 bases. This CDR3 is CASSPFGVGEKLFF. The CDR3 DNA sequence: TGTGCCAGCAGCCCTTTTGGGGTAGGAGAAAAACTGTTTTTT.

This clonotype was counted between two and nine times. V usage is TRBV20-1 and J usage is TRBJ2-5; D is possibly TRBD1 (6 bases). The J call could be wrong; TRBJ2-7 is a better fit for the DNA end. The CDR3 extends over 12 amino acids. Looked up from germline, CDR1 is DFQATT and CDR2 is SNEGSKA (reference sequence). CDR3: CSAPDRSYEQYF. CDR3 nucleotide sequence: TGCAGTGCTCCGGACAGATCCTACGAGCAGTACTTC.

This clonotype was seen a handful of times. The chain uses TRBV24-1 and TRBJ2-1, with D possibly TRBD2 on 5 matching bases. The CDR3 totals 13 residues. Germline CDR1 KGHDR, CDR2 SFDVKD. The V gene lost 7 bases and the J gene lost 7 bases, with 13 bases spanning the gap. CDR3 bases: TGTGCCACCAGGGACTCCCTGGGAAATGAGCAGTTCTTC. Translation gives CATRDSLGNEQFF.

There are many counts of this clonotype. This chain joins TRBV4-1 and TRBJ1-1; D is undetermined. Trimming removed 0 bases at V and 2 bases at J, with 7 bases between. Germline V gives CDR1 MGHRA, CDR2 YSYEKL. The CDR3 is 14 amino acids. This CDR3 is CASSQDAKNTEAFF. In DNA, the CDR3 is TGCGCCAGCAGCCAAGATGCGAAAAACACTGAAGCTTTCTTT.

This clonotype was counted ten times or more. The chain couples TRBV6-2 or TRBV6-3 to TRBJ2-7; unclear D gene. Trimming removed 2 bases from V and 6 bases from J, with 8 bases in between. CDR1 is MNHEY and CDR2 is SVGEGT in the germline V gene. The CDR3 loop spans 12 amino acids. CDR3 sequence: CASSYDGPEQYF. The DNA of the CDR3 is TGTGCCAGCAGTTACGATGGACCCGAGCAGTACTTC.

The chain links TRBV18 to TRBJ2-3, with D possibly being TRBD2 (5 bases). V lost 5 bases and J 3 bases, leaving 6 bases between the germline ends. This CDR3 comprises 12 residues. Germline-derived CDR1 and CDR2 are KGHSH and LQKENI. The chain's CDR3 is CASSGETDTQYF. In nucleotides, the CDR3 is TGTGCCAGCTCAGGGGAGACAGATACGCAGTATTTT.

The chain couples TRBV20-1 to TRBJ2-1; TRBD1 aligns across 8 bases. The DNA end favors TRBJ2-7, so the J call may be wrong. Germline V gene lookup returns CDR1 DFQATT and CDR2 SNEGSKA (reference sequence). There are 15 residues in the CDR3. CDR3 nucleotide sequence: TGCAGTGCTAGAGATGTAACAGGGGGTTTCTACGAGCAGTACTTC. Translating gives CSARDVTGGFYEQYF.

The chain recombines TRBV7-9 with TRBJ1-1; 12 nucleotides line up with TRBD1. The CDR3 consists of 16 residues. Germline V gene sequence: CDR1 SEHNR, CDR2 FQNEAQ (reference sequence). The V and J ends lost 7 bases and 6 bases, in that order; junction bases with no gene match: 12. The CDR3 DNA reads as TGTGCCAGCACAACCGGGACAGGGGGCTTCTACGCTGAAGCTTTCTTT. Protein sequence: CASTTGTGGFYAEAFF. Filled out from reference TRBV7-9 and TRBJ1-1, the complete variable domain reads DTGVSQNPRHKITKRGQNVTFRCDPISEHNRLYWYRQTLGQGPEFLTYFQNEAQLEKSRLLSDRFSAERPKGSFSTLEIQRTEQGDSAMYLCASTTGTGGFYAEAFFGQGTRLTVV.

There are a few counts of this clonotype. V and J are TRBV28 and TRBJ1-3, with a tentative D call TRBD1 (6 bases). CDR1 is MDHEN and CDR2 is SYDVKM in the germline V gene. The V end lost 7 bases, the J end lost 2 bases, and 12 bases lay between the germline ends. CDR3 length: 14 residues. This CDR3 is CASNTGITGNTIYF. In nucleotides, the CDR3 is TGTGCCAGCAATACAGGGATAACTGGAAACACCATATATTTT.

This clonotype has more than one count but fewer than ten. V and J are TRBV20-1 and TRBJ2-3; no clear D gene. This CDR3 region has 12 residues. Trimming took 3 bases from V and 0 from J, leaving 4 bases between them. Germline CDR1 and CDR2: DFQATT and SNEGSKA (reference sequence). DNA for the CDR3: TGCAGTGCTAGCCCTAGCACAGATACGCAGTATTTT. Residues: CSASPSTDTQYF.

This clonotype was picked up a small number of times. This chain joins TRBV4-1 and TRBJ2-1, with 10 bases that match TRBD1. This CDR3 region has 17 residues. The V and J ends lost 3 bases and 3 bases, in that order; junction bases with no gene match: 8. Germline V gives CDR1 MGHRA, CDR2 YSYEKL. The DNA of the CDR3 is TGCGCCAGCAGCCAGGACTATGGGACAGGGGACTACAATGAGCAGTTCTTC. Translation: CASSQDYGTGDYNEQFF.

This clonotype was recorded a few times. The rearrangement links TRBV7-6 to TRBJ1-4; 10 bases align to TRBD1. The germline CDR1 and CDR2 sequences are SGHVS and FNYEAQ. The ends lost 4 bases at V and 11 bases at J; junction bases unmatched: 7. The CDR3 consists of 14 residues. The CDR3 loop reads CASSSTPGQGKLFF. CDR3 in DNA: TGTGCCAGCAGCTCCACGCCGGGACAGGGGAAACTGTTTTTT.